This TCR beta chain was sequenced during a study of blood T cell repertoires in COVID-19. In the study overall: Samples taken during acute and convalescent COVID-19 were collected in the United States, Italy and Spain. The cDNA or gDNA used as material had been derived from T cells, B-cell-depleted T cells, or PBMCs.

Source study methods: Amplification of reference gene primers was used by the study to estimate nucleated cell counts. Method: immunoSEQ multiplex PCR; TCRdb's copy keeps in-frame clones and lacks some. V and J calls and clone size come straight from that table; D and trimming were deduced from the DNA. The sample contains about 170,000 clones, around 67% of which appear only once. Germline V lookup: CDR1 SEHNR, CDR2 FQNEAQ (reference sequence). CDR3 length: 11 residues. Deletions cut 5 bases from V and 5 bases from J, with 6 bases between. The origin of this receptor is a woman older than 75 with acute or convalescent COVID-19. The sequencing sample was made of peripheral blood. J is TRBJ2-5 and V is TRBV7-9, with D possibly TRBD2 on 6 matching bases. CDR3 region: CASSGGETQYF. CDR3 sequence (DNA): TGTGCCAGCAGCGGGGGGGAGACCCAGTACTTC.